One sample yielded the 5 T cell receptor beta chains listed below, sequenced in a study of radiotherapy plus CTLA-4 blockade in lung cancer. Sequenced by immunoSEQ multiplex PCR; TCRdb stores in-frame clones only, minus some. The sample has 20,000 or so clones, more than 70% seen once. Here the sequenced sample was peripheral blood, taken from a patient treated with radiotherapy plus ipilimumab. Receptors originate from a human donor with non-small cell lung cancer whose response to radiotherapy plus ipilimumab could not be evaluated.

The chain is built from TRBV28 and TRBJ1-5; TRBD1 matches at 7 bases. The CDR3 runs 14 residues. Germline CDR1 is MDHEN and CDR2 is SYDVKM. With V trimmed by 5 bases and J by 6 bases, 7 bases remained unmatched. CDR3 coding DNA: TGTGCCAGCAGTCCCGAGACAGGGATTCAGCCCCAGCATTTT. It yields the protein CASSPETGIQPQHF.

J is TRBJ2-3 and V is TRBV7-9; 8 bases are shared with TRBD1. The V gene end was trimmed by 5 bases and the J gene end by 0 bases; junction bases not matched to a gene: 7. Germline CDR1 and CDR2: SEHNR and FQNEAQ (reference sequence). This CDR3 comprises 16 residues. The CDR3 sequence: CASSTYRGRSTDTQYF. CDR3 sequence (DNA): TGTGCCAGCAGCACTTACAGGGGGAGGAGCACAGATACGCAGTATTTT. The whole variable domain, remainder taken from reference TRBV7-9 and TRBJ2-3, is DTGVSQNPRHKITKRGQNVTFRCDPISEHNRLYWYRQTLGQGPEFLTYFQNEAQLEKSRLLSDRFSAERPKGSFSTLEIQRTEQGDSAMYLCASSTYRGRSTDTQYFGPGTRLTVL.

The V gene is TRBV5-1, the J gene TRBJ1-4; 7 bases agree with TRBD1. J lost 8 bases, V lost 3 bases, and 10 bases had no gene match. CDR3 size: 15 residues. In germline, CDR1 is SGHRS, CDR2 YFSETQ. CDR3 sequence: CASSSDRPGREKLFF. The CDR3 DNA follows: TGCGCCAGCAGCTCGGACAGGCCCGGGCGGGAAAAACTGTTTTTT.

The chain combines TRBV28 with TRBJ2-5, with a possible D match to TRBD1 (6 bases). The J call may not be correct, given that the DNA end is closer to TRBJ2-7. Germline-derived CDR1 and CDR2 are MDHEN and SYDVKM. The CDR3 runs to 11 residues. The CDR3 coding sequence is TGTGCCACACGACAGGCCCACGAGCAGTACTTC. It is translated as CATRQAHEQYF.

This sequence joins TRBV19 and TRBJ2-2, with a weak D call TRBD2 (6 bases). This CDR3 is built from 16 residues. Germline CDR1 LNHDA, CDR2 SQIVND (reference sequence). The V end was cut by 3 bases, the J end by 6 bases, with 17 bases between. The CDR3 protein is CASSIGGFGLAGELFF. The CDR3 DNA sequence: TGTGCCAGTAGTATTGGAGGGTTTGGACTCGCCGGGGAGCTGTTTTTT.